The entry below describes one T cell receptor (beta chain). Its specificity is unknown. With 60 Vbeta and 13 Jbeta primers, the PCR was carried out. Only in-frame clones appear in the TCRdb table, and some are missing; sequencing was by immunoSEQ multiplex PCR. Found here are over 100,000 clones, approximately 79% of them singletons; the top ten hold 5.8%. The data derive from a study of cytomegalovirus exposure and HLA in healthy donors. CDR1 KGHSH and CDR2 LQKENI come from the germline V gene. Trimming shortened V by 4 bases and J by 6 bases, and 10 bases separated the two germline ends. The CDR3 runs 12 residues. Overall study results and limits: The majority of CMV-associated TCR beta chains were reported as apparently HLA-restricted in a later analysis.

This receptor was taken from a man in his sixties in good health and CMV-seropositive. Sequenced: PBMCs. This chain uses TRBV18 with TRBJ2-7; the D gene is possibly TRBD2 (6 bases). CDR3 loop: CASSRRGSEQYF. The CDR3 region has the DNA TGTGCCAGCTCACGACGGGGGTCCGAGCAGTACTTC.